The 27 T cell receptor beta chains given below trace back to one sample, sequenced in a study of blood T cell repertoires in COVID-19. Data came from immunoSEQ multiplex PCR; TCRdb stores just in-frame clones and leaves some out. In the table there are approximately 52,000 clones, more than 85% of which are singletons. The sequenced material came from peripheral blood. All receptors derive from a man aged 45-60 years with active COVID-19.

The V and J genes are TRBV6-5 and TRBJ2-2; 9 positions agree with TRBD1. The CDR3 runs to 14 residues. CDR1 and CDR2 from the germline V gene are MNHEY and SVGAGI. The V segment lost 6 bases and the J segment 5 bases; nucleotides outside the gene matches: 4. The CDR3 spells CASRRDRATGELFF. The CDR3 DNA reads TGTGCCAGCAGACGGGACAGGGCGACCGGGGAGCTGTTTTTT.

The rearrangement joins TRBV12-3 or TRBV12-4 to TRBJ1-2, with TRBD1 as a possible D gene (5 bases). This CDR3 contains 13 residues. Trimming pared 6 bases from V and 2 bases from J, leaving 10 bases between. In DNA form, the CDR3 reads TGTGCCAGCAGCCCCAGGGCGAACTATGGCTACACCTTC. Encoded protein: CASSPRANYGYTF.

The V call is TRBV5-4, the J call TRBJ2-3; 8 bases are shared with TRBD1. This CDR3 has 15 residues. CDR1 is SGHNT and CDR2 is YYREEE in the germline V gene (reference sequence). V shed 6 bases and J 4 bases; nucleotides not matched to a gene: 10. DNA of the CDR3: TGTGCCAGCAAATTCGGGACAGGCAGTGCAGATACGCAGTATTTT. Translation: CASKFGTGSADTQYF. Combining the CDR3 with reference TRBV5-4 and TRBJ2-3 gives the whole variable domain ETGVTQSPTHLIKTRGQQVTLRCSSQSGHNTVSWYQQALGQGPQFIFQYYREEENGRGNFPPRFSGLQFPNYSSELNVNALELDDSALYLCASKFGTGSADTQYFGPGTRLTVL.

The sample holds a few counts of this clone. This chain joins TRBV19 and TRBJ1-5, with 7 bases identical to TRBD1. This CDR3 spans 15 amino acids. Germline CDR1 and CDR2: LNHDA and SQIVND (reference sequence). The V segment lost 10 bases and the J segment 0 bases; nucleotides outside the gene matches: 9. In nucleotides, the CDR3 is TGTGCCACCCGGGACAGCGCCTATAGCAATCAGCCCCAGCATTTT. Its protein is CATRDSAYSNQPQHF.

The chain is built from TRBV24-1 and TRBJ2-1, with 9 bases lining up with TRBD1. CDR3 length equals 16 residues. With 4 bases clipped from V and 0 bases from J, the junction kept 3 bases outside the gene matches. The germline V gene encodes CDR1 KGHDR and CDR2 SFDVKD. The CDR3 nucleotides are TGTGCCACCAGTGACTCGACAGGGGGCTCCTACAATGAGCAGTTCTTC. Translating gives CATSDSTGGSYNEQFF.

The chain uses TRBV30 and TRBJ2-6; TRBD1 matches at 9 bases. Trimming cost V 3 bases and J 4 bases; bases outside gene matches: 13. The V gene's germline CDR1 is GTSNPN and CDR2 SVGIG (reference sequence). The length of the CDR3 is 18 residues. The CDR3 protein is CAWSVKQGAAKGANVLTF. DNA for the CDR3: TGTGCCTGGAGCGTAAAACAGGGGGCCGCGAAGGGGGCCAACGTCCTGACTTTC.

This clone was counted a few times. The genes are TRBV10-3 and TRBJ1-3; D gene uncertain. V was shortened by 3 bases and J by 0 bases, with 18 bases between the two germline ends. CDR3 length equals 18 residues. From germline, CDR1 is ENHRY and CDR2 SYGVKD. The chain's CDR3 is CAISDRRLTSSSGNTIYF. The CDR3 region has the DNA TGTGCCATCAGTGACCGTCGTTTGACATCCTCCTCTGGAAACACCATATATTTT.

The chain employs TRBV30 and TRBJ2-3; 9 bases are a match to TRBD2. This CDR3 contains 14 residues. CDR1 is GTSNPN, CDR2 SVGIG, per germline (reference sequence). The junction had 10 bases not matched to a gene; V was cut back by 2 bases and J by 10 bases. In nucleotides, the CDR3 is TGTGCCTGGAGTTTGAGCGGGGGGCTCGGGTCGCAGTATTTT. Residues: CAWSLSGGLGSQYF.

In DNA, the CDR3 is TGTGCCAGCAGTAAAGAGCGGCTCTACAATGAGCAGTTCTTC. Its protein is CASSKERLYNEQFF. The chain links TRBV6-2 or TRBV6-3 to TRBJ2-1, with a possible D match to TRBD2 (5 bases). Germline values: CDR1 MNHEY, CDR2 SVGEGT. This CDR3 has 14 amino acids. Trimming pared 5 bases from V and 3 bases from J, leaving 11 bases between.

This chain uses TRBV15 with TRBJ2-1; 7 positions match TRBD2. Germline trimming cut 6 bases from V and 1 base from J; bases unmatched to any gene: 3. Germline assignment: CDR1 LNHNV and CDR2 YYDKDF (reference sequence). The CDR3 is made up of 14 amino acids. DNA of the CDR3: TGTGCCACCAGGGCCGGGGGGTCCTACAATGAGCAGTTCTTC. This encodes CATRAGGSYNEQFF.

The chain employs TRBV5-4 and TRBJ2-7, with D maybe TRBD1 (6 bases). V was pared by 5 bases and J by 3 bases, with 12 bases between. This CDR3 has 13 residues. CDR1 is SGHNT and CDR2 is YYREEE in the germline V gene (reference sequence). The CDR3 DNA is TGTGCCAGCAGTTTTGGACAGCACTACGAGCAGTACTTC. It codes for CASSFGQHYEQYF.

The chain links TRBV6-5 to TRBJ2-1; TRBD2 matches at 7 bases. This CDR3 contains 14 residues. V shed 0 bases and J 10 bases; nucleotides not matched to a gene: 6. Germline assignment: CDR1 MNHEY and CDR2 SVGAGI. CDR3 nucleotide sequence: TGTGCCAGCAGTTACTCGAAGCTAGCGGTGGAGCAGTTCTTC. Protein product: CASSYSKLAVEQFF.

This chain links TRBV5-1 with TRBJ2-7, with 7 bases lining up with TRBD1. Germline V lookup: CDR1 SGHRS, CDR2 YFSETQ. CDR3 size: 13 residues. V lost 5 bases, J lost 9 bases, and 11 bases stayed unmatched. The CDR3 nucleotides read TGCGCCAGCAGACCCGACAGGGATGAGCGGCAGTACTTC. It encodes CASRPDRDERQYF. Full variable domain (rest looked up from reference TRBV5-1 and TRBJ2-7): KAGVTQTPRYLIKTRGQQVTLSCSPISGHRSVSWYQQTPGQGLQFLFEYFSETQRNKGNFPGRFSGRQFSNSRSEMNVSTLELGDSALYLCASRPDRDERQYFGPGTRLTVT.

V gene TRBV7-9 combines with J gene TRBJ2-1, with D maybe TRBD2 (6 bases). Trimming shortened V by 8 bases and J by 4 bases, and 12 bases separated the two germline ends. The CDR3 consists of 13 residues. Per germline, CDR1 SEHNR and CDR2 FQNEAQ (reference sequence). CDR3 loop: CASVGLGYNEQFF. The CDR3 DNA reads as TGTGCCAGCGTGGGACTGGGGTACAATGAGCAGTTCTTC.

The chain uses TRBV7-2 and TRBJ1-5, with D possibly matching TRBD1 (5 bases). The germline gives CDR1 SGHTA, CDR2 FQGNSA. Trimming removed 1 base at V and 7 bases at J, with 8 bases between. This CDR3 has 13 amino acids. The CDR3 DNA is TGTGCCAGCAGCTTAGAAGGGGTGCAGCCCCAGCATTTT. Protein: CASSLEGVQPQHF. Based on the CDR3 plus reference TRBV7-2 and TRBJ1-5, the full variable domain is GAGVSQSPSNKVTEKGKDVELRCDPISGHTALYWYRQSLGQGLEFLIYFQGNSAPDKSGLPSDRFSAERTGGSVSTLTIQRTQQEDSAVYLCASSLEGVQPQHFGDGTRLSIL.

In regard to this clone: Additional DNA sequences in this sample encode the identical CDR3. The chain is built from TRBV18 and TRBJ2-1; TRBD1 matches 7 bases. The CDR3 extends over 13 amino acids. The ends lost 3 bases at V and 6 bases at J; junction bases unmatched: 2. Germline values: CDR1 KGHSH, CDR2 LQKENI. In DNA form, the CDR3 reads TGTGCCAGCTCACCGGGACAGTCCAATGAGCAGTTCTTC. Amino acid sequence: CASSPGQSNEQFF.

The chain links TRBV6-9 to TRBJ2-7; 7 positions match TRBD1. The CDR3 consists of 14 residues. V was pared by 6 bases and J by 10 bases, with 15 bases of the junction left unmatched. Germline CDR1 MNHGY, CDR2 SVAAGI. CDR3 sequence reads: CASSDFDREPFQYF. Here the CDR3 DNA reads TGTGCCAGCAGCGACTTCGACAGGGAGCCTTTTCAGTACTTC.

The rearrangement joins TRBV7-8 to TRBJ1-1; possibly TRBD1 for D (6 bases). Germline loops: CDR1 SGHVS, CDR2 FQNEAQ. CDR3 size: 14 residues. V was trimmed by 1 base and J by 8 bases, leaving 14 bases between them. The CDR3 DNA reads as TGTGCCAGCAGCTTAGAAGGGGGACGGACCGAAGCTTTCTTT. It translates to CASSLEGGRTEAFF.

The CDR3 protein is CSAGRQAYF. DNA for the CDR3: TGCAGCGCGGGGCGACAGGCGTACTTC. The chain combines TRBV29-1 with TRBJ2-7, with D possibly matching TRBD1 (6 bases). Germline V gene lookup returns CDR1 SQVTM and CDR2 ANQGSEA. V lost 7 bases, J lost 12 bases, and 13 bases lay in between. This CDR3 contains 9 residues.

As DNA, the CDR3 is TGTGCCAGTAGTATGGGACAGGGTCAGGAAAAACTGTTTTTT. Translating gives CASSMGQGQEKLFF. The chain combines TRBV19 with TRBJ1-4; 9 bases agree with TRBD1. The germline V gene has CDR1 LNHDA and CDR2 SQIVND (reference sequence). V lost 3 bases, J lost 8 bases, and 4 bases stayed unmatched. The CDR3 has 14 amino acids.

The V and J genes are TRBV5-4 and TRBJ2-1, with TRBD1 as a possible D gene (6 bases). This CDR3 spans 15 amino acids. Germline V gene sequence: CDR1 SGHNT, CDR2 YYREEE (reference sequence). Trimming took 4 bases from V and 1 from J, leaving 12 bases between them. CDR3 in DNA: TGTGCCAGCAGCCCACCGGACAGTTCCTACAATGAGCAGTTCTTC. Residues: CASSPPDSSYNEQFF.

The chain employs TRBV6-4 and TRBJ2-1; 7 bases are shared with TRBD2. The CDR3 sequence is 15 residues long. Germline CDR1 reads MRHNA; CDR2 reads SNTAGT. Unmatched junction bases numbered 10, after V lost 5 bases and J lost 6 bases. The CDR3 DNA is TGTGCCAGCAGTTCTGCCTATGGCGGGAGCAATGAGCAGTTCTTC. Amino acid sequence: CASSSAYGGSNEQFF.

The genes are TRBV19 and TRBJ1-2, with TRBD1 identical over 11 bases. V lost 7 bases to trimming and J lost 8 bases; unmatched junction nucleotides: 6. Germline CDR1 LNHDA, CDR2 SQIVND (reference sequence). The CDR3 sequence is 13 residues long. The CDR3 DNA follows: TGTGCCAGTATCGGGACAGGGGGAATGGGCTACACCTTC. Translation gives CASIGTGGMGYTF.

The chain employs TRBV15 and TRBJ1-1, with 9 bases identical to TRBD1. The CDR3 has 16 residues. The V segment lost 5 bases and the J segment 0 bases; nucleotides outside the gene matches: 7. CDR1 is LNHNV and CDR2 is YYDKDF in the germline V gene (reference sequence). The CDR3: CATSRPGQGLNTEAFF. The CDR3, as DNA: TGTGCCACCAGCCGTCCGGGACAGGGATTGAACACTGAAGCTTTCTTT.

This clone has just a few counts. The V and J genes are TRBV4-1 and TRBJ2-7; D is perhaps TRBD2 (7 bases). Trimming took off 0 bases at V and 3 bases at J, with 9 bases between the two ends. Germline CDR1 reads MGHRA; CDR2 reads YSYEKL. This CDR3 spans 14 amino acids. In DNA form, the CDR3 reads TGCGCCAGCAGCCAAGAGAGGGGGGGCTACGAGCAGTACTTC. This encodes CASSQERGGYEQYF.

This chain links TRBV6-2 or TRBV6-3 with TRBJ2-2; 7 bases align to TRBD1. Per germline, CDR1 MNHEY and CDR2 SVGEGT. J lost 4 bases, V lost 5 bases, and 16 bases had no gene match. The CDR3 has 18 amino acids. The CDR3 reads CASSGQGGSLLTTGELFF. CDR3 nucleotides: TGTGCCAGCAGTGGCCAAGGGGGCAGCCTATTAACCACCGGGGAGCTGTTTTTT.

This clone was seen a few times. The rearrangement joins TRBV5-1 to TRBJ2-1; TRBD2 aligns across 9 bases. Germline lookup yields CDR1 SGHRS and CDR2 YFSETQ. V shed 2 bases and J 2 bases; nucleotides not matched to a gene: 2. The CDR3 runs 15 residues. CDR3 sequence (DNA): TGCGCCAGCAGCTTAGCGGGGGGTGCCTACAATGAGCAGTTCTTC. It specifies CASSLAGGAYNEQFF.